The rows below give T cell receptor beta chains drawn from one sample of a study of T cell responses to AZD1222 COVID-19 vaccine. Clones were sequenced by immunoSEQ multiplex PCR, and TCRdb holds only the in-frame ones, with some missing. Found here are about 140,000 clones, roughly 84% of them singletons; the top ten hold 4.1%. The input for sequencing was peripheral blood, taken on day 0 of AZD1222 vaccination. The receptors were gathered from an adult in good health. CDR3s leave out the opening cysteine and the closing phenylalanine or tryptophan.

v_call	j_call	cdr3_aa
TRBV2	TRBJ1-5	ASSGQPDQPQH
TRBV5-5	TRBJ2-3	ASLSERGVRTDTQY
TRBV4-2	TRBJ1-5	ASSQSMEQPQH
TRBV2	TRBJ1-1	ASTRTGGANEAF
TRBV28	TRBJ2-5	ASTIGRGQETQY
TRBV19	TRBJ2-7	ASSIGREGRVPPEQY
TRBV3-1/TRBV3-2	TRBJ1-2	ASSPGGNGYT
TRBV25-1	TRBJ1-1	ASSDPRTGADTEAF
TRBV27	TRBJ1-6	ASSLSARSSYNSPLH
TRBV6-5	TRBJ1-1	ASSSLGGVNTEAF
TRBV3-1/TRBV3-2	TRBJ2-2	ASSLLDANTGELF
TRBV27	TRBJ1-1	ASRRQVTYTEAF
TRBV5-6	TRBJ2-2	ASSFTGTSGTGELF
TRBV30	TRBJ2-3	AWHPVTDTQY
TRBV2	TRBJ1-4	ASGTFYEKLF
TRBV3-1/TRBV3-2	TRBJ1-2	ASSQGERGSYGYT
TRBV7-8	TRBJ1-2	ASSSREGGLYGYT
TRBV28	TRBJ2-7	ASSLLLSPYEQY
TRBV7-9	TRBJ2-1	ASSLEWSENEQF
TRBV7-2	TRBJ2-2	ASSLGQGRNTGELF
TRBV29-1	TRBJ1-2	SVEGAGLGGYT
TRBV20-1	TRBJ2-5	SASYLGTQY
TRBV30	TRBJ1-1	AWDRGSFTEAF
TRBV28	TRBJ1-2	ASSLLGGYT
TRBV7-6	TRBJ2-2	ASSLAGPRGATGELF
TRBV20-1	TRBJ2-5	SARDRETQY
TRBV18	TRBJ1-2	ASSPGGQAFNYGYT
TRBV2	TRBJ1-2	ASTVDRGPVEGYT
TRBV12-5	TRBJ1-1	ASGRSRPGMNTEAF
TRBV10-1	TRBJ2-7	ASSELGQNFPYEQY
TRBV12-3/TRBV12-4	TRBJ2-3	ASSFSGDTQY
TRBV19	TRBJ2-2	ASSNLRTVESGELF
TRBV6-1	TRBJ1-2	ASSDWGWRWGYT
TRBV6-5	TRBJ2-1	ASRYGGPRNEQF
TRBV5-1	TRBJ1-6	ASSSPEGNSPLH
TRBV30	TRBJ1-1	AWSPTENTEAF
TRBV7-3	TRBJ2-7	ASSLEGTKGPYEQY
TRBV18	TRBJ1-1	ASSPVGGGENTEAF
TRBV7-9	TRBJ1-1	ASSLDYGIEAF
TRBV5-1	TRBJ2-2	ASSLRQITGELF
TRBV4-2	TRBJ1-1	ASSQGGPSTEAF
TRBV28	TRBJ1-4	ASSGGTGGGNEKLF
TRBV5-4	TRBJ1-1	ASSSTGGNTEAF
TRBV19	TRBJ2-2	ASTQAPGTGELF
TRBV5-3	TRBJ2-2	ARSARDTGELF
TRBV7-6	TRBJ1-4	ASSSSRVTGDEKLF
TRBV30	TRBJ1-6	AWSAQRQNNSPLH
TRBV30	TRBJ1-2	AWSVLTPGQGYGYT
TRBV5-8	TRBJ1-1	ASSTGRDGEAF
TRBV5-1	TRBJ2-7	ASSRAGTQVPYEQY
TRBV19	TRBJ2-2	ASSIGDRKAGELF
TRBV21-1	TRBJ1-5	ASGGASAYSNQPQH
TRBV19	TRBJ1-4	ASSSTGVVEKLF
TRBV5-1	TRBJ2-2	ASSLRSGQGQTGELF
TRBV5-4	TRBJ2-7	ASSFGETYEQY
TRBV30	TRBJ1-2	AWMPGTGGHGYT
TRBV10-3	TRBJ1-1	AISGGDRQNTEAF
TRBV5-1	TRBJ1-2	ASSLLGTGEGYGYT
TRBV19	TRBJ1-5	ASSMPRGWETGNQPQH